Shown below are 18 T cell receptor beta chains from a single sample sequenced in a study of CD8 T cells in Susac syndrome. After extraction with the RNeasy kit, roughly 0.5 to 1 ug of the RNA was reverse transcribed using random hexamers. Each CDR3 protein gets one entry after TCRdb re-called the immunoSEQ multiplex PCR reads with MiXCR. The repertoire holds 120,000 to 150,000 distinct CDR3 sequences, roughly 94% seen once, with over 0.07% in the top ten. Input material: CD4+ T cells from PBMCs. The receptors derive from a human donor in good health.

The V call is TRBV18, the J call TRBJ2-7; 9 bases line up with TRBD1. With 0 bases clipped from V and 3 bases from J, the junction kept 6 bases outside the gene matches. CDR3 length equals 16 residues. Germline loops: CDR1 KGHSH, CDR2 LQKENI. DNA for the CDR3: TGTGCCAGCTCACCACCGCGGTGGGACAGGGACTACGAGCAGTACTTC. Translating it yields CASSPPRWDRDYEQYF.

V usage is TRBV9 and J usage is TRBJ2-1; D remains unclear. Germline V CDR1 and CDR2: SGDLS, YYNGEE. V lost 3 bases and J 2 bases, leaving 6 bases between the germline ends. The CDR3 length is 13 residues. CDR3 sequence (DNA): TGTGCCAGCAGCGAAGGCCCCTACAATGAGCAGTTCTTC. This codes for CASSEGPYNEQFF.

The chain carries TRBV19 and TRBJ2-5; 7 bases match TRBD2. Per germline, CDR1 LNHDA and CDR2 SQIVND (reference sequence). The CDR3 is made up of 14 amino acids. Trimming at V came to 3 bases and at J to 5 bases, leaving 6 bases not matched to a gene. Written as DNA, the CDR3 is TGTGCCAGTAGTATGGGCCTAGCGGAGGAGACCCAGTACTTC. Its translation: CASSMGLAEETQYF.

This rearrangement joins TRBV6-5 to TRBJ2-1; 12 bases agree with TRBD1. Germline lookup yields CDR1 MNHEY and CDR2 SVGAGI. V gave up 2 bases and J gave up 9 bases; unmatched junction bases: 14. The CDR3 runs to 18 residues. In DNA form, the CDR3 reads TGTGCCAGCAGTTACGGTCTCGGGGCGGGACAGGGGGCTTTTGAGCAGTTCTTC. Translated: CASSYGLGAGQGAFEQFF.

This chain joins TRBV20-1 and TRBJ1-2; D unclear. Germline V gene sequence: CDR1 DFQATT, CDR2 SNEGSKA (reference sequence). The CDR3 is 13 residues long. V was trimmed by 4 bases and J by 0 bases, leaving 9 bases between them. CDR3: CSATPKTNYGYTF. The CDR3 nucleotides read TGCAGTGCTACTCCCAAAACTAACTATGGCTACACCTTC.

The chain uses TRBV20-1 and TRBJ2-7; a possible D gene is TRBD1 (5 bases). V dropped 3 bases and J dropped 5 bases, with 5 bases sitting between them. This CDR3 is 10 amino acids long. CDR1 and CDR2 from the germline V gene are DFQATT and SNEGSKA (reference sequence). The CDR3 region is CSARDNEQYF. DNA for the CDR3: TGCAGTGCTAGGGACAACGAGCAGTACTTC.

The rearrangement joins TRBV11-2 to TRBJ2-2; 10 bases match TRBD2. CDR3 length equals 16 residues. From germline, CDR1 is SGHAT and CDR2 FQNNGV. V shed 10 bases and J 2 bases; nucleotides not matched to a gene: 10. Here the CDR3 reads CATSPRTSGNTGELFF. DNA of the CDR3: TGTGCCACCTCTCCGCGGACTAGCGGTAACACCGGGGAGCTGTTTTTT.

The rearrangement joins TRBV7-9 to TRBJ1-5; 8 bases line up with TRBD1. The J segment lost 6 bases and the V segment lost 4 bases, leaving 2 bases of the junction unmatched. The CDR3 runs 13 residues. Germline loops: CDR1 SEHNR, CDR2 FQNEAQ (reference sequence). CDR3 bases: TGTGCCAGCAGCTCGACAGGGGTTCAGCCCCAGCATTTT. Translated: CASSSTGVQPQHF. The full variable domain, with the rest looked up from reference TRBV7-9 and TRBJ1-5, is DTGVSQNPRHKITKRGQNVTFRCDPISEHNRLYWYRQTLGQGPEFLTYFQNEAQLEKSRLLSDRFSAERPKGSFSTLEIQRTEQGDSAMYLCASSSTGVQPQHFGDGTRLSIL.

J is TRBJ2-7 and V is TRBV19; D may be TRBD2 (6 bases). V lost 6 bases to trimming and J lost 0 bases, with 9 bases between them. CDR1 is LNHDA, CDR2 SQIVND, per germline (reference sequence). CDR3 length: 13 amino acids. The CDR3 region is CASRDGSSYEQYF. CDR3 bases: TGTGCCAGTAGGGACGGGAGCTCCTACGAGCAGTACTTC. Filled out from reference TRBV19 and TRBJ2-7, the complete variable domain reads DGGITQSPKYLFRKEGQNVTLSCEQNLNHDAMYWYRQDPGQGLRLIYYSQIVNDFQKGDIAEGYSVSREKKESFPLTVTSAQKNPTAFYLCASRDGSSYEQYFGPGTRLTVT.

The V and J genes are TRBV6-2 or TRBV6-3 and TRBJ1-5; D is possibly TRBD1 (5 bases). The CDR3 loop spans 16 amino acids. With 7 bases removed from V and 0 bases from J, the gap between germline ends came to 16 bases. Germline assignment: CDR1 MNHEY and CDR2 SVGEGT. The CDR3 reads CASNLMGGGSNQPQHF. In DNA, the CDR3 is TGTGCCAGCAACCTTATGGGCGGGGGTAGCAATCAGCCCCAGCATTTT.

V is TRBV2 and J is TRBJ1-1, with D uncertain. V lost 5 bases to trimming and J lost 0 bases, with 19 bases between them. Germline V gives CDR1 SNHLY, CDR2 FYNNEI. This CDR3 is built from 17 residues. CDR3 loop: CASSWGSTGSMNTEAFF. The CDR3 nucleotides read TGTGCCAGCAGTTGGGGTTCCACTGGGTCTATGAACACTGAAGCTTTCTTT.

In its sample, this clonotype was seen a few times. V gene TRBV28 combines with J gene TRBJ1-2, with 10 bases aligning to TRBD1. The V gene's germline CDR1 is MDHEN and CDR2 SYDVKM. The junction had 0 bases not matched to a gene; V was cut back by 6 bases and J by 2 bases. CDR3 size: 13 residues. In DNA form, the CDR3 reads TGTGCCAGCAGGGGACAGGGGAACTATGGCTACACCTTC. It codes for CASRGQGNYGYTF.

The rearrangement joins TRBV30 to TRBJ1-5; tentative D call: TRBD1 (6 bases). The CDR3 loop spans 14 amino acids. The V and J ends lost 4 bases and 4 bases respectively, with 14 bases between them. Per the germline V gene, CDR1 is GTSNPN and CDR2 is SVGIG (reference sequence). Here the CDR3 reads CAWTTTGQNQPQHF. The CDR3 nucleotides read TGTGCCTGGACCACAACAGGACAGAATCAGCCCCAGCATTTT.

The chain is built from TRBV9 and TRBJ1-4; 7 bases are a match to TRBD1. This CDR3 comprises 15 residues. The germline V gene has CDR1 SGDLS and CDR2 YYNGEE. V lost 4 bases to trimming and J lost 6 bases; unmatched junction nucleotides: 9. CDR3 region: CASSIGPDRDEKLFF. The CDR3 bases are TGTGCCAGCAGCATAGGACCCGACAGGGATGAAAAACTGTTTTTT.

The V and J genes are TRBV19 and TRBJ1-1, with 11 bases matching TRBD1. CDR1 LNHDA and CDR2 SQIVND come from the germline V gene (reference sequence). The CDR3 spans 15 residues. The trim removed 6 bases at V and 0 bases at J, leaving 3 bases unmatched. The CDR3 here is CASRDRGRMNTEAFF. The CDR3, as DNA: TGTGCCAGTAGGGACAGGGGGCGCATGAACACTGAAGCTTTCTTT.

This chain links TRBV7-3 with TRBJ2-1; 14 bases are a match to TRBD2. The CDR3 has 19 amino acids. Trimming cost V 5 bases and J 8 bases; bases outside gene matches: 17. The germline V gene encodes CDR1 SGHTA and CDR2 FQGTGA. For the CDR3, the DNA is TGTGCCAGCAGCCCAATCGGACTAGCGGGAGGTAATGGTGATGATGAGCAGTTCTTC. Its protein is CASSPIGLAGGNGDDEQFF.

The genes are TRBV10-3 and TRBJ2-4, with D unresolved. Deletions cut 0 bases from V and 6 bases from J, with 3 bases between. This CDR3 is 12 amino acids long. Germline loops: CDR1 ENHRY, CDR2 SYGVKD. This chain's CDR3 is CAISESGNIQYF. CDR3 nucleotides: TGTGCCATCAGTGAGTCGGGAAACATTCAGTACTTC.

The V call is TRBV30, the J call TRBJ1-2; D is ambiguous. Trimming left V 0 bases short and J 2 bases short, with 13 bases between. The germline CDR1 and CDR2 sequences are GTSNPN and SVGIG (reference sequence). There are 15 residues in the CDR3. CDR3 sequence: CAWSVARLLNYGYTF. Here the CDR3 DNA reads TGTGCCTGGAGTGTAGCAAGACTACTCAACTATGGCTACACCTTC.